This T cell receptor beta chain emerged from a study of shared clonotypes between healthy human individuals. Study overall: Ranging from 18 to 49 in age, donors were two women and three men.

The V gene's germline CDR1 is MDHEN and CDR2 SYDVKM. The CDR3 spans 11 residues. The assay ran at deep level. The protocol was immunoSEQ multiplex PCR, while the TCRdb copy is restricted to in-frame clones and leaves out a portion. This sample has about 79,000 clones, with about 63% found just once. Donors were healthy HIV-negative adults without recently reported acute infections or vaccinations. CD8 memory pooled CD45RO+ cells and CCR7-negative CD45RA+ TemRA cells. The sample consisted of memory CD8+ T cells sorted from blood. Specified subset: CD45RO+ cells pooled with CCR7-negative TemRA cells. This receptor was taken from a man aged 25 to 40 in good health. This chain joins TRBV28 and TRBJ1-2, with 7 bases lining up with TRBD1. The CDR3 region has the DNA TGTGCGACGGGACAGCACTATGGCTACACCTTC. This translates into CATGQHYGYTF.